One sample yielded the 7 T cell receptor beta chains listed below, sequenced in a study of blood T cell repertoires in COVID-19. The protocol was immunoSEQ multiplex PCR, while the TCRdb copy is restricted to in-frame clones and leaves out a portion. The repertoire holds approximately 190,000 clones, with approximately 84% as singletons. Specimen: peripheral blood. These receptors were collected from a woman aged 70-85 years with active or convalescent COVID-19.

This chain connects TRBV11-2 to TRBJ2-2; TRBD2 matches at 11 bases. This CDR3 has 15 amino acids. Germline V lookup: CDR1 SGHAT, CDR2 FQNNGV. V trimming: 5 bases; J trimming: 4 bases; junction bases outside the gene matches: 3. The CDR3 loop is CASSITSGSTGELFF. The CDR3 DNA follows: TGTGCCAGCAGCATTACTAGCGGGAGCACCGGGGAGCTGTTTTTT. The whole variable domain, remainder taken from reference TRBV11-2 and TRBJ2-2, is EAGVAQSPRYKIIEKRQSVAFWCNPISGHATLYWYQQILGQGPKLLIQFQNNGVVDDSQLPKDRFSAERLKGVDSTLKIQPAKLEDSAVYLCASSITSGSTGELFFGEGSRLTVL.

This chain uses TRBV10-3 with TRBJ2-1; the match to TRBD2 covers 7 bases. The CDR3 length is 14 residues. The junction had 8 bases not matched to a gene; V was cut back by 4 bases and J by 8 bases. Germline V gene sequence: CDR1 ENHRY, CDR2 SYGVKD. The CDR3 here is CAISGSGRVYEQFF. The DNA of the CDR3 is TGTGCCATCAGTGGGTCAGGGAGGGTCTATGAGCAGTTCTTC.

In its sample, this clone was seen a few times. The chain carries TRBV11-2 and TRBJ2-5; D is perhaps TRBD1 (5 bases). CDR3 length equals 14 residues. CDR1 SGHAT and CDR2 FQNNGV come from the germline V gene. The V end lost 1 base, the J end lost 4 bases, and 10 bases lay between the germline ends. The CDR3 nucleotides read TGTGCCAGCAGCTTAGGATCCAGGGTAGAGACCCAGTACTTC. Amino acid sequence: CASSLGSRVETQYF.

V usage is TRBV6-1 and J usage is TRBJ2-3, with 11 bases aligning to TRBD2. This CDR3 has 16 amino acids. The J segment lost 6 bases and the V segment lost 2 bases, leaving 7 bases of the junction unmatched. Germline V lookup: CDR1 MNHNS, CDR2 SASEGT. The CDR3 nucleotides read TGTGCCAGCAGTGAAACCCTAGCGGGAGGTCGGGATACGCAGTATTTT. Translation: CASSETLAGGRDTQYF.

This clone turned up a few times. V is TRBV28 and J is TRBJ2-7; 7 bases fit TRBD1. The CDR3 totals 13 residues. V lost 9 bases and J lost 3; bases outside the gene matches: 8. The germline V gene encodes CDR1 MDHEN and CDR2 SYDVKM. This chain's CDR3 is CASPRDRGYEQYF. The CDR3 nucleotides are TGTGCCAGTCCACGGGACAGAGGCTACGAGCAGTACTTC.

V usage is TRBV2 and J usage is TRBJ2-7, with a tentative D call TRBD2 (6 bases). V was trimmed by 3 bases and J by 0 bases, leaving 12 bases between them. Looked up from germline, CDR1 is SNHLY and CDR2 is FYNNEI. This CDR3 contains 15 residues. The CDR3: CASSDPGLSSYEQYF. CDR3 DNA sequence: TGTGCCAGCAGTGACCCGGGACTTAGCTCCTACGAGCAGTACTTC.

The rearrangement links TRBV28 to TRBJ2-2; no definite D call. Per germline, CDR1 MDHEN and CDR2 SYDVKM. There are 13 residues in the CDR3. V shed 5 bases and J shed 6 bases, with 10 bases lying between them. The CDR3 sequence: CASSPPPAGELFF. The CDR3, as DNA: TGTGCCAGCAGTCCTCCCCCCGCCGGGGAGCTGTTTTTT.